One and the same sample provided the 17 T cell receptor beta chains below, sequenced in a study of identical twins. Each CDR3 protein gets one entry after TCRdb re-called the 5' RACE reads with MiXCR. This sample has around 1.7 million distinct CDR3 sequences; less than 40% occur once, and the top ten carry less than 0.35%. Sequencing was performed on cord blood. Source of these receptors: a newborn girl in good health.

The sample holds a few counts of this clonotype. This chain joins TRBV20-1 and TRBJ2-7; D is unresolved. In germline, CDR1 is DFQATT, CDR2 SNEGSKA (reference sequence). Trimming removed 3 bases at V and 4 bases at J, with 10 bases between. This CDR3 contains 12 residues. The CDR3 here is CSASRPKYEQYF. Written as DNA, the CDR3 is TGCAGTGCTAGCCGGCCGAAATACGAGCAGTACTTC.

The sample holds a few counts of this clonotype. The chain couples TRBV3-1 to TRBJ2-5; weak D call: TRBD2 (5 bases). Germline V gene lookup returns CDR1 LGHDT and CDR2 YNNKEL (reference sequence). Between the trimmed V and J ends, which lost 4 bases and 5 bases, there was a span of 17 bases. The CDR3 runs 15 residues. CDR3 nucleotide sequence: TGTGCCAGCAGCCTTCTTCAGCAGAGGAGGGAGACCCAGTACTTC. It specifies CASSLLQQRRETQYF.

The gene calls are TRBV25-1 and TRBJ2-2; TRBD2 matches at 7 bases. Germline V gene lookup returns CDR1 MGHDK and CDR2 SYGVNS. CDR3 length: 13 amino acids. V was pared by 8 bases and J by 4 bases, with 4 bases of the junction left unmatched. CDR3 amino acids: CASRDYRTGELFF. The CDR3 DNA is TGTGCCAGCCGGGACTACCGCACCGGGGAGCTGTTTTTT.

The genes are TRBV20-1 and TRBJ2-1; D might be TRBD2 (6 bases). The J call is doubtful: the DNA matches TRBJ2-7 better. From germline, CDR1 is DFQATT and CDR2 SNEGSKA (reference sequence). CDR3 length equals 17 residues. The CDR3 loop reads CSARVTRERSSYNEQYF. The CDR3 DNA reads TGCAGTGCTAGAGTGACGCGGGAAAGGAGCTCCTACAATGAGCAGTACTTC.

The genes are TRBV20-1 and TRBJ2-3, with 10 nucleotides matching TRBD2. Germline V CDR1 and CDR2: DFQATT, SNEGSKA (reference sequence). Losses at the gene ends were 1 base for V and 4 bases for J; bases not matched to a gene: 8. The CDR3 is 16 residues long. CDR3 DNA sequence: TGCAGTGCTAGAGGGGCTAGCGGGGGCCCTGCAGATACGCAGTATTTT. It translates to CSARGASGGPADTQYF.

This clonotype was detected many times. This chain joins TRBV4-1 and TRBJ2-5; no firm D call. This CDR3 has 13 amino acids. The ends were cut back, 4 bases at V and 1 base at J, with 7 bases in the middle. The V gene's germline CDR1 is MGHRA and CDR2 YSYEKL. CDR3: CASSRRIQETQYF. The CDR3 nucleotides read TGCGCCAGCAGCCGGCGGATCCAAGAGACCCAGTACTTC.

The gene calls are TRBV2 and TRBJ1-2, with D possibly being TRBD1 (6 bases). V dropped 8 bases and J dropped 8 bases, with 21 bases sitting between them. Germline CDR1 SNHLY, CDR2 FYNNEI. The CDR3 has 14 amino acids. CDR3 in amino acids: CASHPGHPYVGYTF. CDR3 sequence (DNA): TGTGCCAGCCATCCGGGACACCCATATGTGGGCTACACCTTC. Full variable domain (outside the CDR3, taken from reference TRBV2 and TRBJ1-2): EPEVTQTPSHQVTQMGQEVILRCVPISNHLYFYWYRQILGQKVEFLVSFYNNEISEKSEIFDDQFSVERPDGSNFTLKIRSTKLEDSAMYFCASHPGHPYVGYTFGSGTRLTVV.

A remark on this clonotype: A much larger clone lies a single base off, so this may be a read error. The chain combines TRBV20-1 with TRBJ2-1, with D perhaps matching TRBD1 (5 bases). Per germline, CDR1 DFQATT and CDR2 SNEGSKA (reference sequence). Trimming shortened V by 3 bases and J by 0 bases, and 9 bases separated the two germline ends. This CDR3 is 14 amino acids long. As DNA, the CDR3 is TGCAGTGCTAGGGACACCGGCTCCTACAATGAGCAGTTCTTC. This encodes CSARDTGSYNEQFF.

This rearrangement joins TRBV6-1 to TRBJ1-2; D is unresolved. Germline CDR1 reads MNHNS; CDR2 reads SASEGT. The ends were cut back, 3 bases at V and 3 bases at J, with 11 bases in the middle. The CDR3 extends over 14 amino acids. The CDR3 spells CASSEDPDDYGYTF. The CDR3 bases are TGTGCCAGCAGTGAGGATCCGGACGACTATGGCTACACCTTC.

Comments on this clonotype: Just one base apart from a much larger clone, this may be a read error. The rearrangement links TRBV20-1 to TRBJ2-1; D is undetermined. This CDR3 is 11 amino acids long. The germline V gene encodes CDR1 DFQATT and CDR2 SNEGSKA (reference sequence). Trimming removed 2 bases at V and 5 bases at J, with 4 bases between. CDR3 nucleotide sequence: TGCAGTGCTAGACCCCACAATGAGCAGTTCTTC. Translating it yields CSARPHNEQFF.

This sequence joins TRBV25-1 and TRBJ2-5, with a possible D match to TRBD1 (5 bases). Per the germline V gene, CDR1 is MGHDK and CDR2 is SYGVNS. The CDR3 is 16 residues long. The ends were cut back, 4 bases at V and 1 base at J, with 16 bases in the middle. The CDR3 protein is CASSAFGHLPQETQYF. The CDR3 DNA follows: TGTGCCAGCAGTGCCTTCGGACACCTCCCCCAAGAGACCCAGTACTTC.

This clonotype was counted only a few times. The gene calls are TRBV6-2 or TRBV6-3 and TRBJ2-5; 8 nucleotides align to TRBD2. J lost 3 bases, V lost 7 bases, and 16 bases had no gene match. Germline V gene lookup returns CDR1 MNHEY and CDR2 SVGEGT. The CDR3 has 17 residues. The CDR3 DNA is TGTGCCAGCAACCATAGGGCGTACGGGGGGGCCAAAGAGACCCAGTACTTC. Translated: CASNHRAYGGAKETQYF.

J is TRBJ2-2 and V is TRBV12-5; a weak D match, TRBD2 (7 bases). V was cut by 0 bases and J by 5 bases, with 10 bases left in between. Germline lookup yields CDR1 LGHNT and CDR2 FRNRAP. This CDR3 has 15 amino acids. The CDR3 protein is CASGLVRGATGELFF. The DNA of the CDR3 is TGTGCTAGTGGTTTGGTCCGGGGGGCTACCGGGGAGCTGTTTTTT.

The sample holds many counts of this clonotype. V usage is TRBV5-1 and J usage is TRBJ2-3, with D perhaps assigned TRBD1 or TRBD2 (5 bases each). CDR1 is SGHRS and CDR2 is YFSETQ in the germline V gene. Trimming took off 7 bases at V and 2 bases at J, with 14 bases between the two ends. The CDR3 sequence is 14 residues long. CDR3 residues: CASAGRALTDTQYF. Here the CDR3 DNA reads TGCGCCAGCGCAGGGAGAGCACTCACAGATACGCAGTATTTT.

This chain links TRBV24-1 with TRBJ2-3, with unresolved D. This CDR3 contains 13 residues. V lost 1 base and J 11 bases, leaving 12 bases between the germline ends. CDR1 and CDR2 from the germline V gene are KGHDR and SFDVKD. CDR3 residues: CATSDFDASQQYF. The CDR3 coding sequence is TGTGCCACCAGTGATTTCGACGCCTCGCAGCAGTATTTT.

J is TRBJ2-7 and V is TRBV20-1; perhaps TRBD2 as D (5 bases). The ends were cut back, 1 base at V and 0 bases at J, with 13 bases in the middle. This CDR3 has 15 residues. The V gene's germline CDR1 is DFQATT and CDR2 SNEGSKA (reference sequence). The CDR3 loop is CSARALLANSYEQYF. The CDR3 DNA sequence: TGCAGTGCTAGAGCACTCCTAGCCAACTCCTACGAGCAGTACTTC.

V is TRBV10-3 and J is TRBJ2-1; D possibly corresponds to TRBD1 (6 bases). The assigned J gene may be wrong: the sequence end matches TRBJ2-7 better. Per the germline V gene, CDR1 is ENHRY and CDR2 is SYGVKD. The CDR3 consists of 15 residues. Written as DNA, the CDR3 is TGTGCCATCAACCCGTGGGGGCTAGCCTACAATGAGCAGTACTTC. Its protein product is CAINPWGLAYNEQYF.